This TCR beta chain was sequenced for a study of blood T cell repertoires in COVID-19. About the research overall: Samples of COVID-19 (acute and convalescent) were obtained from the United States, Italy and Spain.

Per the original data handling: Reference gene primer amplification in the assay estimated nucleated cell counts. The protocol was immunoSEQ multiplex PCR, while the TCRdb copy is restricted to in-frame clones and leaves out a portion. V and J calls and clone size are given by that table; D and trimming were obtained from the DNA. The table shows 23,000 or so clones, with around 85% occurring only once. This CDR3 comprises 13 residues. Germline V gene sequence: CDR1 MNHEY, CDR2 SMNVEV (reference sequence). Between the trimmed V and J ends, which lost 3 bases and 2 bases, there was a span of 7 bases. The chain uses TRBV27 and TRBJ1-2; possible D gene TRBD1, 5 bases. The sequenced sample was peripheral blood. This receptor was taken from an elderly woman with acute or convalescent COVID-19. CDR3 region: CASSLAGNYGYTF. CDR3 in DNA: TGTGCCAGCAGTTTGGCAGGGAACTATGGCTACACCTTC.